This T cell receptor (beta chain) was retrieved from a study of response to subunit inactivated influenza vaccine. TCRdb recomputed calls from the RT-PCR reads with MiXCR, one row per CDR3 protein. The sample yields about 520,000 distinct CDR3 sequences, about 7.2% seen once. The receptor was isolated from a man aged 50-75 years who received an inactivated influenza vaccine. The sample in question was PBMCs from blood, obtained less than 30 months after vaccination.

The CDR3 sequence is CASSPQGFTGELFF. The DNA of the CDR3 is TGTGCCAGCAGTCCACAGGGGTTCACCGGGGAGCTGTTTTTT. The chain combines TRBV6-1 with TRBJ2-2; 7 positions agree with TRBD1. The V gene end was trimmed by 5 bases and the J gene end by 4 bases; junction bases not matched to a gene: 4. The germline CDR1 and CDR2 sequences are MNHNS and SASEGT. This CDR3 is 14 amino acids long.